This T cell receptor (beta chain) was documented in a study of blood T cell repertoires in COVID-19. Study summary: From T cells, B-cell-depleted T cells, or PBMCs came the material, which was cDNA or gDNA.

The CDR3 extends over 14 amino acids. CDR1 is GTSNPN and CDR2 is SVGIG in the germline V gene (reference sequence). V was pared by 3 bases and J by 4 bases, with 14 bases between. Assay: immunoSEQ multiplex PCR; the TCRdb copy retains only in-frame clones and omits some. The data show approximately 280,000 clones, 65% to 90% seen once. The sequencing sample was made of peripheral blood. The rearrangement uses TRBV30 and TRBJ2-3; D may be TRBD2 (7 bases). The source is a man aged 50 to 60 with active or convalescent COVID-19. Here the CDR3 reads CAWRGGQGADTQYF. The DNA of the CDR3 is TGTGCCTGGAGGGGGGGGCAGGGTGCAGATACGCAGTATTTT.